These T cell receptor beta chains were read from a single sample in a study of shared clonotypes between healthy human individuals. Profiling relied on immunoSEQ multiplex PCR, and the TCRdb table lists in-frame clones only, not all of them. The table shows some 2,100,000 clones, with approximately 96% occurring only once. The sequenced sample consisted of naive CD4+ T cells sorted from blood. These receptors originate from a man aged 18 to 29 in good health. CDR3s include the opening cysteine and the closing phenylalanine or tryptophan. Fields, in order: J gene, V gene, clone size, D gene, CDR3 length, CDR3 protein, CDR3 DNA. The D gene is left open where the match is weak. The size of a clone is reported for some rows only, either as once, few or many, or as a class for expanded clones.

TRBJ2-1 TRBV18 - TRBD2 16 CASSPIAGGSYNEQFF TGTGCCAGCTCCCCAATAGCGGGAGGTTCCTACAATGAGCAGTTCTTC
TRBJ1-2 TRBV2 - - 11 CASRAIWGYTF TGTGCCAGCAGGGCCATCTGGGGCTACACCTTC
TRBJ2-3 TRBV4-3 - TRBD2 17 CASSQDLLAGLTDTQYF TGCGCCAGCAGCCAAGATCTGCTAGCGGGGCTCACAGATACGCAGTATTTT
TRBJ2-2 TRBV5-6 - - 15 CASSPGRFNTGELFF TGTGCCAGCAGCCCCGGACGGTTTAACACCGGGGAGCTGTTTTTT
TRBJ1-2 TRBV18 - - 13 CASSPGSSYGYTF TGTGCCAGCTCACCAGGGTCGAGCTATGGCTACACCTTC
TRBJ1-1 TRBV2 - - 13 CASSERGDFEAFF TGTGCCAGCAGCGAGAGGGGGGACTTTGAAGCTTTCTTT
TRBJ2-7 TRBV6-6 - - 14 CASHLGKGNYEQYF TGTGCCAGCCACCTCGGGAAGGGAAATTACGAGCAGTACTTC
TRBJ1-2 TRBV29-1 - - 14 CSVDTWTASRGYTF TGCAGCGTTGATACGTGGACGGCGAGTAGGGGCTACACCTTC
TRBJ2-3 TRBV6-5 - - 13 CASSRGSTDTQYF TGTGCCAGCAGTAGGGGGAGCACAGATACGCAGTATTTT
TRBJ2-7 TRBV19 once TRBD2 15 CASSAGLAGNYEQYF TGTGCCAGTAGTGCCGGACTAGCGGGGAACTACGAGCAGTACTTC
TRBJ2-5 TRBV4-1 - - 16 CASSQDVGSYQETQYF TGCGCCAGCAGCCAAGATGTGGGCAGCTACCAAGAGACCCAGTACTTC
TRBJ1-1 TRBV4-1 - - 15 CASSQEPGVGTEAFF TGCGCCAGCAGCCAAGAACCAGGGGTCGGCACTGAAGCTTTCTTT
TRBJ2-3 TRBV2 - TRBD1 16 CASSARRGLTTDTQYF TGTGCCAGCAGTGCCCGCAGGGGGCTGACCACAGATACGCAGTATTTT
TRBJ2-7 TRBV9 - TRBD1 14 CASSVGGTGGEQYF TGTGCCAGCAGCGTAGGGGGCACAGGGGGCGAGCAGTACTTC
TRBJ1-1 TRBV7-6 once - 12 CASSLAGTEAFF TGTGCCAGCAGCTTAGCCGGCACTGAAGCTTTCTTT
TRBJ2-7 TRBV6-5 - - 14 CASSYFMGDYEQYF TGTGCCAGCAGTTACTTTATGGGGGACTACGAGCAGTACTTC
TRBJ1-1 TRBV18 - - 13 CASSPVLNTEAFF TGTGCCAGCTCTCCCGTCCTGAACACTGAAGCTTTCTTT
TRBJ2-2 TRBV6-1 - TRBD1 16 CASSEQPTGLTGELFF TGTGCCAGCAGTGAACAGCCGACAGGGTTGACCGGGGAGCTGTTTTTT
TRBJ2-1 TRBV10-1 - TRBD2 13 CASSGTSSNEQFF TGCGCCAGCAGTGGGACTAGTAGCAATGAGCAGTTCTTC
TRBJ1-2 TRBV19 - TRBD1 15 CASSSDREDWYGYTF TGTGCCAGTAGTTCGGACAGGGAGGATTGGTATGGCTACACCTTC
TRBJ2-1 TRBV12-5 - - 18 CASGPGQGLAGRTNEQFF TGTGCTAGTGGTCCTGGACAGGGACTAGCCGGAAGGACTAATGAGCAGTTCTTC
TRBJ2-7 TRBV10-2 - - 14 CASTERGRSHEQYF TGCGCCAGCACCGAACGGGGGAGGTCCCACGAGCAGTACTTC
TRBJ1-3 TRBV6-1 few - 11 CASSEARGAYF TGTGCCAGCAGTGAAGCCCGAGGGGCATATTTT
TRBJ2-7 TRBV5-1 - TRBD1 16 CASSPLGDRGLREQYF TGCGCCAGCAGCCCGCTTGGGGACAGGGGATTGAGGGAGCAGTACTTC
TRBJ2-3 TRBV2 - TRBD1 14 CASSGDRGTDTQYF TGTGCCAGCAGTGGGGACAGGGGAACAGATACGCAGTATTTT
TRBJ1-5 TRBV6-5 - - 13 CASGQTSNQPQHF TGTGCCAGCGGACAGACTAGCAATCAGCCCCAGCATTTT
TRBJ1-6 TRBV5-1 - - 14 CASSLTGYNSPLHF TGCGCCAGCAGCTTGACAGGCTATAATTCACCCCTCCACTTT
TRBJ1-2 TRBV10-3 once - 12 CATSGGADGYTF TGTGCCACCTCGGGGGGGGCTGATGGCTACACCTTC
TRBJ2-5 TRBV5-1 - TRBD2 16 CASSGGLAGGQETQYF TGCGCCAGCAGCGGAGGACTAGCGGGGGGACAAGAGACCCAGTACTTC
TRBJ2-3 TRBV10-3 - - 16 CAISGYIGGVADTQYF TGTGCCATCAGTGGGTACATAGGGGGGGTCGCAGATACGCAGTATTTT
TRBJ2-5 TRBV6-5 once - 14 CASRPRRLQETQYF TGTGCCAGCAGACCCCGACGGCTCCAAGAGACCCAGTACTTC
TRBJ1-2 TRBV6-5 - - 14 CASTLQRGNYGYTF TGTGCCAGCACTCTTCAACGGGGGAACTATGGCTACACCTTC
TRBJ1-5 TRBV5-6 - - 16 CASTQGGRGSNQPQHF TGTGCCAGCACCCAAGGGGGGCGCGGAAGCAATCAGCCCCAGCATTTT
TRBJ2-7 TRBV7-9 - TRBD2 15 CASSLGLAGGLEQYF TGTGCCAGCAGCTTAGGTTTAGCGGGAGGTCTCGAGCAGTACTTC
TRBJ1-6 TRBV9 - - 15 CASSVGAGVHSPLHF TGTGCCAGCAGCGTAGGGGCAGGGGTGCATTCACCCCTCCACTTT
TRBJ1-1 TRBV18 - TRBD1 15 CASSPPGQGSTEAFF TGTGCCAGCTCACCACCGGGACAGGGGTCAACTGAAGCTTTCTTT
TRBJ2-1 TRBV7-2 few - 17 CASSLPGGRLLGNEQFF TGTGCCAGCAGCTTACCGGGGGGCCGGCTTCTGGGGAATGAGCAGTTCTTC
TRBJ2-7 TRBV18 - - 16 CASSPLLDRSSYEQYF TGTGCCAGCTCACCCTTACTCGACCGGAGCTCCTACGAGCAGTACTTC
TRBJ2-3 TRBV11-2 once - 14 CASRARGGTDTQYF TGTGCCAGCAGGGCAAGGGGCGGAACAGATACGCAGTATTTT
TRBJ1-6 TRBV6-5 few - 16 CASSSRSDRDNSPLHF TGTGCCAGCAGTTCCCGATCGGACAGAGATAATTCACCCCTCCACTTT
TRBJ2-5 TRBV7-2 - - 18 CASSLVVGQGGYRETQYF TGTGCCAGCAGCTTAGTAGTAGGGCAGGGAGGTTATAGGGAGACCCAGTACTTC
TRBJ2-3 TRBV5-4 - - 13 CASSLGTTDTQYF TGTGCCAGCAGCCTCGGCACAACTGATACGCAGTATTTT
TRBJ2-7 TRBV27 once - 14 CASKDPRGAYEQYF TGTGCCAGCAAAGACCCAAGAGGAGCCTACGAGCAGTACTTC
TRBJ1-2 TRBV4-1 once - 17 CASSQGSRGRPLQGYTF TGCGCCAGCAGCCAGGGATCAAGGGGCAGGCCCCTTCAAGGCTACACCTTC
TRBJ2-7 TRBV2 - TRBD2 14 CASSGSGGAYEQYF TGTGCCAGCAGTGGAAGCGGGGGGGCTTACGAGCAGTACTTC
TRBJ1-2 TRBV18 once - 14 CASSPQKGDYGYTF TGTGCCAGCTCACCACAGAAGGGGGACTATGGCTACACCTTC
TRBJ1-5 TRBV10-3 - - 13 CAISESEQAYQHF TGTGCCATCAGTGAGTCAGAGCAGGCCTATCAGCATTTT
TRBJ2-1 TRBV5-1 - - 15 CASSWGDRSHNEQFF TGCGCCAGCAGCTGGGGCGATCGATCCCACAATGAGCAGTTCTTC
TRBJ2-3 TRBV10-3 - TRBD2 19 CAIAPGLAGGPSIADTQYF TGTGCCATTGCCCCGGGACTAGCGGGAGGGCCCAGTATCGCAGATACGCAGTATTTT
TRBJ2-7 TRBV27 - - 17 CASSLWGSRGNPYEQYF TGTGCCAGCAGTTTATGGGGGTCCAGGGGCAACCCCTACGAGCAGTACTTC
TRBJ2-7 TRBV5-4 - TRBD2 17 CASSDPPPSGPTYEQYF TGTGCCAGCAGCGACCCGCCACCTAGCGGCCCTACCTACGAGCAGTACTTC